This T cell receptor beta chain emerged from a study of cytomegalovirus exposure and HLA in healthy donors. The germline V gene encodes CDR1 SEHNR and CDR2 FQNEAQ (reference sequence). This CDR3 is built from 15 residues. Broader study findings: Donors were assumed by presence/absence analyses to have roughly uniform sequencing depth. Cytomegalovirus-associated status was assigned to roughly 160 TCR beta chains.

All the people who gave samples were healthy bone marrow donors. Donors were nominally healthy when sampled, though unrecorded immune exposures were likely. In the case of this clone: Antigen unknown. The junction does not match germline at one end; this may be a read error.

PCR employed 60 Vbeta and 13 Jbeta primers. Assay used: immunoSEQ multiplex PCR; TCRdb lists only in-frame clones, some missing. This table has 150,000 or so clones, roughly 80% appearing once. The chain has TRBV7-9 and TRBJ1-4, with TRBD1 matching 8 bases. The source of this sequence is a woman aged 40 to 50 in good health and CMV-seropositive. Sequencing was done on a sample of PBMCs. The CDR3 DNA reads TGTTCCAGCAGCTTAGTCCCAGGGGGCGATGAAAAACTGTTTTTT. Amino acid sequence: CSSSLVPGGDEKLFF.